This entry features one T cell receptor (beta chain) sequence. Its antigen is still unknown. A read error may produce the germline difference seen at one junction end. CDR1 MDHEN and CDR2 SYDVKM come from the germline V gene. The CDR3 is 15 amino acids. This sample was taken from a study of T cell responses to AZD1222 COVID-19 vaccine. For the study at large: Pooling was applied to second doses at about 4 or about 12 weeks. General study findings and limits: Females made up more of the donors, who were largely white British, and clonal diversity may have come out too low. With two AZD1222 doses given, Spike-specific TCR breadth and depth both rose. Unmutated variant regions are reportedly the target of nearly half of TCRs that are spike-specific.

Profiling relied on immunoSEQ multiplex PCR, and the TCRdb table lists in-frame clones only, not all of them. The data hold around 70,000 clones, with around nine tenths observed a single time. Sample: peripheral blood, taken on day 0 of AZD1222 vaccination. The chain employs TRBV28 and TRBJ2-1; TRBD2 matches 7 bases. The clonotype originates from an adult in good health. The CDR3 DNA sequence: TGTGCCAGCAGTTCCCTGGGGAGGGCCTATAATGAGCAGTTCTTC. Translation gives CASSSLGRAYNEQFF.